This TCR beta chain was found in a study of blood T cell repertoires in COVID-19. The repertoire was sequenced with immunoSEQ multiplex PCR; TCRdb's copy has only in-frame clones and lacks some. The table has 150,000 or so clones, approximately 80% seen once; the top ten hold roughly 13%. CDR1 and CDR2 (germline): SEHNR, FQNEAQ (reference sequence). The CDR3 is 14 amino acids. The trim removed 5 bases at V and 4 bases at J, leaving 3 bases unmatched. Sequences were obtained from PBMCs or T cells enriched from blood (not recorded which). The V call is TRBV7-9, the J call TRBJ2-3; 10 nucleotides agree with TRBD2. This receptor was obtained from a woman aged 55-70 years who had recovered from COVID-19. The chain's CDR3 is CASSPGTSADTQYF. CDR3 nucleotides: TGTGCCAGCAGCCCCGGGACTAGCGCAGATACGCAGTATTTT.